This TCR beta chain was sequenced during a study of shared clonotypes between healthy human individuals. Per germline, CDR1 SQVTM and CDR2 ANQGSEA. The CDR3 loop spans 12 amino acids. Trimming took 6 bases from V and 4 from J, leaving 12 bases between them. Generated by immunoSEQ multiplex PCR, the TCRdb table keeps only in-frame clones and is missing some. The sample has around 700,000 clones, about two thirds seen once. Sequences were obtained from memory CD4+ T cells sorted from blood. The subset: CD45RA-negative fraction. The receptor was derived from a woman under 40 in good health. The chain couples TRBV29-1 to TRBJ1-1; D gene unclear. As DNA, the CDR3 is TGCAGCGTCATACCCGGGTTCACTGAAGCTTTCTTT. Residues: CSVIPGFTEAFF.